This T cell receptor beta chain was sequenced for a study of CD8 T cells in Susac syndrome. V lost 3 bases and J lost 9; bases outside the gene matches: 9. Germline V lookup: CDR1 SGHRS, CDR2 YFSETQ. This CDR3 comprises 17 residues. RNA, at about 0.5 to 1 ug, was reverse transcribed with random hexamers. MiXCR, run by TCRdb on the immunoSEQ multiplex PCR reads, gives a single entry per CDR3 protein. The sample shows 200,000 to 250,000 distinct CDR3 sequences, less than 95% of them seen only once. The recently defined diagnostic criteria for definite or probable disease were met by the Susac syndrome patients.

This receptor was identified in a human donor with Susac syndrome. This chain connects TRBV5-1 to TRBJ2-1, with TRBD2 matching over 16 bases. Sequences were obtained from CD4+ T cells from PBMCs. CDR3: CASSSGLAGGPGIEQFF. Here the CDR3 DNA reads TGCGCCAGCAGCTCGGGACTAGCGGGGGGGCCAGGTATTGAGCAGTTCTTC. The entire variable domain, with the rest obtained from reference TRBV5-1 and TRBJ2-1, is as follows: KAGVTQTPRYLIKTRGQQVTLSCSPISGHRSVSWYQQTPGQGLQFLFEYFSETQRNKGNFPGRFSGRQFSNSRSEMNVSTLELGDSALYLCASSSGLAGGPGIEQFFGPGTRLTVL.